This note documents a single T cell receptor (beta chain) sequence. What it binds is not known. These data come from a study of T cells in Graves' hyperthyroidism and ophthalmopathy. The CDR3 sequence is 16 residues long. V shed 0 bases and J shed 2 bases, with 12 bases lying between them. General study findings and limits: Most thyroid clonotypes with frequency above 0.001 were detected in blood.

Those with hyperthyroidism were 18 to 65 years old, newly diagnosed, and ill for under 2 months. Uncontrolled infection, other autoimmune disease, pregnancy or lactation excluded patients. Diagnoses were made from clinical symptoms, serum measures (thyroxine and TRAb), thyroid ultrasound and orbital computed tomography. The investigators amplified TCR beta CDR3 regions from RNA transcripts. Primed by the HTBI set, a first-round RT-PCR was run on the TCR CDR3. TCRdb recomputed calls from the multiplex PCR reads with MiXCR, one row per CDR3 protein. There are more than 650,000 distinct CDR3 sequences in the sample; approximately 15% occur only once, and roughly 10% lies in the top ten.

Sequenced material: blood. This chain links TRBV12-3 or TRBV12-4 with TRBJ2-3, with D perhaps TRBD1 or TRBD2 (6 bases each). This sequence originates from a woman aged 18 to 35 with Graves' hyperthyroidism. CDR3 DNA sequence: TGTGCCAGCAGTTTAGCGCGTTGGGGGGCCACAGATACGCAGTATTTT. It specifies CASSLARWGATDTQYF.